This T cell receptor beta chain was sequenced during a study of T cell responses to AZD1222 COVID-19 vaccine. About the study: Second-dose timings of about 4 or about 12 weeks were pooled.

Details on this clone: Its cognate antigen is unknown.

Study-wide results and caveats: Dominant CD4 TCR responses targeted spike regions 160-218 and 743-854.

The CDR3 is 18 residues long. J was trimmed by 0 bases and V by 4 bases; bases with no gene match: 7. The germline CDR1 and CDR2 sequences are SGHVS and FNYEAQ. The table came from immunoSEQ multiplex PCR; TCRdb's copy has only in-frame clones and leaves some out. The sample includes tens of thousands of clones, more than 90% of them seen just once. This chain links TRBV7-6 with TRBJ2-6; 9 nucleotides match TRBD1. This receptor was obtained from an adult in good health. Sequencing was performed on peripheral blood, taken on day 0 of AZD1222 vaccination. In DNA, the CDR3 is TGTGCCAGCAGCTCCTTCGGGACAGGGCACTCTGGGGCCAACGTCCTGACTTTC. Its translation: CASSSFGTGHSGANVLTF.